These 32 T cell receptor beta chains originate from one sample sequenced in a study of OX40 agonist ivuxolimab in advanced cancers. Libraries were prepared by immunoSEQ multiplex PCR; TCRdb keeps only in-frame clonotypes and omits some of them. Of 50,000 or so clones listed, roughly 84% were seen once; the top ten hold approximately 0.69%. Sequences were derived from CD4+ or CD8+ T cells sorted from blood, sampled in a trial of the OX40 agonist ivuxolimab. These receptors came from an adult with an advanced solid tumor such as melanoma, head and neck, liver or kidney cancer.

V gene TRBV5-4 combines with J gene TRBJ2-7, with 10 nucleotides matching TRBD2. J gave up 0 bases and V 0 bases, and 0 bases lay outside the gene matches. This CDR3 has 15 residues. Germline CDR1 reads SGHNT; CDR2 reads YYREEE (reference sequence). CDR3: CASSLASGSSYEQYF. In nucleotides, the CDR3 is TGTGCCAGCAGCTTGGCTAGCGGGAGCTCCTACGAGCAGTACTTC.

V is TRBV27 and J is TRBJ1-2, with 7 bases fitting TRBD1. This CDR3 is built from 13 residues. Per germline, CDR1 MNHEY and CDR2 SMNVEV (reference sequence). The ends lost 8 bases at V and 7 bases at J; junction bases unmatched: 10. The CDR3 is CASSGTDHIGYTF. CDR3 nucleotides: TGTGCCAGCTCCGGGACAGACCATATTGGCTACACCTTC.

The chain joins TRBV5-1 to TRBJ1-1; D ambiguous. CDR1 and CDR2 from the germline V gene are SGHRS and YFSETQ. CDR3 size: 17 residues. The V end was cut by 0 bases, the J end by 3 bases, with 18 bases between. For the CDR3, the DNA is TGCGCCAGCAGCTTGGGGATACGGGTCCTAACAGACACTGAAGCTTTCTTT. Encoded protein: CASSLGIRVLTDTEAFF.

J is TRBJ2-7 and V is TRBV18, with D perhaps TRBD2 (5 bases). Between the trimmed V and J ends, which lost 2 bases and 0 bases, there was a span of 14 bases. Germline lookup yields CDR1 KGHSH and CDR2 LQKENI. The CDR3 spans 16 residues. This CDR3 reads CASSPKSGSNSYEQYF. The CDR3 bases are TGTGCCAGCTCACCAAAGAGCGGTTCAAACTCCTACGAGCAGTACTTC.

The genes are TRBV28 and TRBJ2-3; D remains unclear. The CDR3 extends over 14 amino acids. CDR1 is MDHEN and CDR2 is SYDVKM in the germline V gene. The ends were cut back, 3 bases at V and 0 bases at J, with 7 bases in the middle. Here the CDR3 reads CASSFGVSTDTQYF. In nucleotides, the CDR3 is TGTGCCAGCAGTTTTGGTGTGAGCACAGATACGCAGTATTTT.

The chain employs TRBV6-1 and TRBJ1-3, with D tentatively TRBD1 (6 bases). The length of the CDR3 is 14 residues. In germline, CDR1 is MNHNS, CDR2 SASEGT. Between the trimmed V and J ends, which lost 4 bases and 2 bases, there was a span of 9 bases. Here the CDR3 reads CASSARGAGNTIYF. For the CDR3, the DNA is TGTGCCAGCAGTGCCAGGGGAGCTGGAAACACCATATATTTT.

The DNA for the CDR3 is TGTGCCAGCAGTTTACAGGGTCTTAATGAAAAACTGTTTTTT. Translating it yields CASSLQGLNEKLFF. The chain is built from TRBV28 and TRBJ1-4, with D possibly TRBD1 on 5 matching bases. CDR1 and CDR2 from the germline V gene are MDHEN and SYDVKM. The CDR3 is made up of 14 amino acids. V lost 2 bases and J lost 4, with 8 bases in between.

This chain links TRBV29-1 with TRBJ2-2, with a tentative D call TRBD2 (5 bases). The V end was cut by 3 bases, the J end by 7 bases, with 15 bases between. Germline lookup yields CDR1 SQVTM and CDR2 ANQGSEA. This CDR3 has 14 amino acids. CDR3 amino acids: CSVEKSGLGGELFF. The CDR3 coding sequence is TGCAGCGTTGAGAAATCGGGATTAGGCGGGGAGCTGTTTTTT.

The chain combines TRBV11-3 with TRBJ2-1; a possible D gene is TRBD2 (7 bases). This CDR3 is 15 amino acids long. V lost 2 bases and J lost 5, with 13 bases in between. CDR1 and CDR2 (germline): SGHNT, YENEEA. CDR3 residues: CASSLRGGSDNEQFF. The CDR3 DNA is TGTGCCAGCAGCTTAAGGGGGGGCTCGGACAATGAGCAGTTCTTC.

The J gene is TRBJ2-4, the V gene TRBV2; 9 bases fit TRBD1. After removal of 4 bases from V and 6 bases from J, the junction contained 4 bases not matched to a gene. The germline gives CDR1 SNHLY, CDR2 FYNNEI. This CDR3 contains 14 residues. The CDR3 is CASSVQGAANIQYF. The DNA of the CDR3 is TGTGCCAGCAGTGTACAGGGGGCGGCAAACATTCAGTACTTC.

The sample holds a few counts of this clone. The chain links TRBV7-9 to TRBJ2-7, with 7 bases matching TRBD1. CDR1 is SEHNR and CDR2 is FQNEAQ in the germline V gene (reference sequence). This CDR3 region has 14 residues. Germline trimming cut 5 bases from V and 2 bases from J; bases unmatched to any gene: 6. The CDR3 nucleotides are TGTGCCAGCAGCAAAGGGGACAGAACCTACGAGCAGTACTTC. Its protein is CASSKGDRTYEQYF.

The rearrangement links TRBV6-5 to TRBJ2-1; 14 bases map to TRBD2. With 6 bases clipped from V and 9 bases from J, the junction kept 7 bases outside the gene matches. The CDR3 covers 15 residues. Looked up from germline, CDR1 is MNHEY and CDR2 is SVGAGI. DNA of the CDR3: TGTGCCAGCAGCCTGGGACTAGCGGGAGTCGGTGAGCAGTTCTTC. It yields the protein CASSLGLAGVGEQFF.

V gene TRBV6-5 combines with J gene TRBJ2-7; no clear D. CDR1 and CDR2 from the germline V gene are MNHEY and SVGAGI. Trimming cost V 0 bases and J 0 bases, with 6 bases left between them. There are 14 residues in the CDR3. CDR3 sequence reads: CASSYSRSSYEQYF. Here the CDR3 DNA reads TGTGCCAGCAGTTACTCTCGGAGCTCCTACGAGCAGTACTTC.

The V gene is TRBV19, the J gene TRBJ2-1, with D possibly matching TRBD2 (6 bases). The CDR3 sequence is 15 residues long. Germline CDR1 is LNHDA and CDR2 is SQIVND (reference sequence). Trimming left V 5 bases short and J 0 bases short, with 11 bases between. CDR3 sequence reads: CASSQGLYSYNEQFF. CDR3 in DNA: TGTGCCAGTAGTCAGGGACTCTACTCCTACAATGAGCAGTTCTTC.

The gene calls are TRBV5-4 and TRBJ2-2; no reliable D call. This CDR3 has 15 amino acids. Trimming took off 2 bases at V and 0 bases at J, with 8 bases between the two ends. CDR1 and CDR2 from the germline V gene are SGHNT and YYREEE (reference sequence). The CDR3 region is CASSFRGPNTGELFF. The CDR3, as DNA: TGTGCCAGCAGCTTTCGAGGACCGAACACCGGGGAGCTGTTTTTT.

This chain uses TRBV30 with TRBJ1-1; a weak D match, TRBD1 (5 bases). There are 14 residues in the CDR3. In germline, CDR1 is GTSNPN, CDR2 SVGIG (reference sequence). Trimming removed 4 bases at V and 1 base at J, with 13 bases between. Here the CDR3 reads CAWTGTDANTEAFF. The CDR3 region has the DNA TGTGCCTGGACCGGGACTGACGCGAACACTGAAGCTTTCTTT.

The chain combines TRBV7-2 with TRBJ1-5; weak D call: TRBD1 (6 bases). Germline V gene lookup returns CDR1 SGHTA and CDR2 FQGNSA. V was cut by 5 bases and J by 0 bases, with 8 bases left in between. This CDR3 has 14 residues. In DNA form, the CDR3 reads TGTGCCAGCAGCGAACAGGGTAGCAATCAGCCCCAGCATTTT. Translating it yields CASSEQGSNQPQHF. Full variable domain (rest looked up from reference TRBV7-2 and TRBJ1-5): GAGVSQSPSNKVTEKGKDVELRCDPISGHTALYWYRQSLGQGLEFLIYFQGNSAPDKSGLPSDRFSAERTGGSVSTLTIQRTQQEDSAVYLCASSEQGSNQPQHFGDGTRLSIL.

This sequence joins TRBV4-1 and TRBJ2-1; the match to TRBD2 covers 8 bases. The CDR3 has 18 amino acids. The germline CDR1 and CDR2 sequences are MGHRA and YSYEKL. V trimming: 1 base; J trimming: 0 bases; junction bases outside the gene matches: 8. The CDR3 loop reads CASSQVGIAGSSYNEQFF. The CDR3 bases are TGCGCCAGCAGCCAAGTTGGGATAGCGGGGAGCTCCTACAATGAGCAGTTCTTC.

This clone is a singleton in its sample. This rearrangement joins TRBV25-1 to TRBJ1-3; TRBD1 might be the D (5 bases). CDR1 is MGHDK, CDR2 SYGVNS, per germline. CDR3 size: 16 residues. Trimming stripped 3 bases from V and 0 bases from J, with 12 bases between. The CDR3 spells CASSDPGPSSGNTIYF. CDR3 nucleotide sequence: TGTGCCAGCAGTGACCCGGGACCGAGCTCTGGAAACACCATATATTTT.

The chain couples TRBV12-5 to TRBJ2-2; D might be TRBD1 or TRBD2, each matching 5 bases. V was clipped by 6 bases and J by 11 bases, with 13 bases between them. The CDR3 is made up of 12 amino acids. Germline CDR1 and CDR2: LGHNT and FRNRAP. Here the CDR3 DNA reads TGTGCTAGTGGGGGACGGAAGGATGAGCTGTTTTTT. Residues: CASGGRKDELFF.

The chain employs TRBV2 and TRBJ2-7; 11 nucleotides line up with TRBD2. V shed 6 bases, J shed 3 bases, and the junction held 4 bases outside the gene matches. The CDR3 has 14 amino acids. Per the germline V gene, CDR1 is SNHLY and CDR2 is FYNNEI. DNA of the CDR3: TGTGCCAGCAGAGAGACTAGCGGGGACTACGAGCAGTACTTC. Protein sequence: CASRETSGDYEQYF. Together with reference TRBV2 and TRBJ2-7, the CDR3 gives the full variable domain: EPEVTQTPSHQVTQMGQEVILRCVPISNHLYFYWYRQILGQKVEFLVSFYNNEISEKSEIFDDQFSVERPDGSNFTLKIRSTKLEDSAMYFCASRETSGDYEQYFGPGTRLTVT.

The chain joins TRBV5-1 to TRBJ2-5; possible D gene TRBD1, 7 bases. Germline V gives CDR1 SGHRS, CDR2 YFSETQ. Trimming shortened V by 6 bases and J by 4 bases, and 22 bases separated the two germline ends. This CDR3 contains 16 residues. CDR3 nucleotide sequence: TGCGCCAGCAACCTGAGATCCCAGGGGGGTGGAGAGACCCAGTACTTC. It codes for CASNLRSQGGGETQYF.

This clone occurred once. DNA for the CDR3: TGTGCCAGTAGAACGAGGGGGGCCGGACTAGCGGGAGCATACAATGAGCAGTTCTTC. This translates into CASRTRGAGLAGAYNEQFF. The V gene is TRBV19, the J gene TRBJ2-1, with 13 bases that match TRBD2. CDR3 size: 19 residues. V dropped 6 bases and J dropped 4; count of bases not matched to a gene: 15. CDR1 and CDR2 (germline): LNHDA, SQIVND (reference sequence).

The chain employs TRBV28 and TRBJ2-5; D may be TRBD1 (6 bases). The V end lost 5 bases, the J end lost 2 bases, and 15 bases lay between the germline ends. The CDR3 is 15 amino acids. The germline gives CDR1 MDHEN, CDR2 SYDVKM. The CDR3 here is CASSPGDKGQETQYF. In DNA, the CDR3 is TGTGCCAGCAGTCCCGGGGACAAAGGTCAAGAGACCCAGTACTTC.

V gene TRBV18 combines with J gene TRBJ2-4, with D perhaps matching TRBD1 (5 bases). Germline V gene data show CDR1 as KGHSH and CDR2 as LQKENI. The CDR3 runs 16 residues. V gave up 2 bases and J gave up 0 bases, with 11 bases separating them. CDR3 loop: CASSPSEQVAKNIQYF. CDR3 bases: TGTGCCAGCTCACCATCGGAACAGGTAGCCAAAAACATTCAGTACTTC.

CDR3 coding DNA: TGCGCCAGCAGCCCGAATGCTGTGGGACGGAGCGAGCAGTACTTC. Translated: CASSPNAVGRSEQYF. The chain links TRBV5-1 to TRBJ2-7; either TRBD1 or TRBD2 may fit D (5 bases each). The CDR3 is made up of 15 amino acids. Germline V gives CDR1 SGHRS, CDR2 YFSETQ. V was cut by 4 bases and J by 6 bases, with 20 bases left in between.

The CDR3 is CASSFSGPRNGYTF. The CDR3 DNA reads TGTGCCAGCAGTTTTTCCGGGCCTAGGAATGGCTACACCTTC. This chain uses TRBV28 with TRBJ1-2, with unresolved D. Looked up from germline, CDR1 is MDHEN and CDR2 is SYDVKM. The CDR3 runs 14 residues. Trimming removed 3 bases from V and 6 bases from J, with 14 bases in between.

V and J are TRBV7-9 and TRBJ1-1; D unresolved. Germline CDR1 is SEHNR and CDR2 is FQNEAQ (reference sequence). There are 13 residues in the CDR3. Trimming pared 2 bases from V and 3 bases from J, leaving 7 bases between. In DNA form, the CDR3 reads TGTGCCAGCAGCTTATCATTTGACACTGAAGCTTTCTTT. Its translation: CASSLSFDTEAFF.

The rearrangement joins TRBV2 to TRBJ2-5, with 12 bases lining up with TRBD2. V shed 6 bases and J 5 bases; nucleotides not matched to a gene: 7. CDR3 length: 15 amino acids. Germline lookup yields CDR1 SNHLY and CDR2 FYNNEI. The CDR3 DNA sequence: TGTGCCAGCAGAAGACTAGCGGGAGATAGGGAGACCCAGTACTTC. Translation gives CASRRLAGDRETQYF.

Here the CDR3 reads CASSYSGARLDTQYF. In nucleotides, the CDR3 is TGTGCCAGCAGTTACTCCGGGGCCAGGTTAGATACGCAGTATTTT. This rearrangement joins TRBV6-5 to TRBJ2-3; possibly TRBD1 or TRBD2 for D (5 bases each). V lost 0 bases to trimming and J lost 5 bases, with 12 bases between them. From germline, CDR1 is MNHEY and CDR2 SVGAGI. The CDR3 runs 15 residues.

This clone was recorded once. The rearrangement joins TRBV27 to TRBJ2-7, with 8 positions matching TRBD2. CDR1 and CDR2 (germline): MNHEY, SMNVEV (reference sequence). This CDR3 spans 14 amino acids. The J segment lost 3 bases and the V segment lost 5 bases, leaving 6 bases of the junction unmatched. As DNA, the CDR3 is TGTGCCAGCAGTCTTTTTAGCGGGATCTACGAGCAGTACTTC. As protein: CASSLFSGIYEQYF.

The CDR3 nucleotides are TGTGCCTGGAGTGGGGACTATAATTCACCCCTCCACTTT. Protein sequence: CAWSGDYNSPLHF. The chain is built from TRBV30 and TRBJ1-6; D is uncertain. The V end was cut by 1 base, the J end by 3 bases, with 4 bases between. CDR3 length equals 13 residues. Germline V gene sequence: CDR1 GTSNPN, CDR2 SVGIG (reference sequence).